These 22 T cell receptor beta chains were sequenced from one sample in a study of T cell changes during pregnancy in multiple sclerosis. Sequencing used immunoSEQ multiplex PCR; TCRdb keeps in-frame clones, though not all of them. Found here are 110,000 or so clones, approximately 94% of them singletons; the top ten hold roughly 6.2%. Specimen: peripheral blood, collected before pregnancy. The receptors were sampled from a female donor with multiple sclerosis, enrolled in a pregnancy study.

J is TRBJ2-5 and V is TRBV6-5; D may be TRBD2 (5 bases). This CDR3 contains 11 residues. Germline V gene sequence: CDR1 MNHEY, CDR2 SVGAGI. V lost 6 bases and J 7 bases, leaving 9 bases between the germline ends. The CDR3 spells CASRDLGTQYF. The CDR3 nucleotides read TGTGCCAGCAGGGACTTGGGGACCCAGTACTTC.

This chain links TRBV5-1 with TRBJ1-1; D gene uncertain. CDR1 is SGHRS, CDR2 YFSETQ, per germline. This CDR3 has 15 amino acids. Trimming took 6 bases from V and 0 from J, leaving 15 bases between them. For the CDR3, the DNA is TGCGCCAGCACCCCCTCCTCTAGAATGAACACTGAAGCTTTCTTT. Translated: CASTPSSRMNTEAFF.

The rearrangement joins TRBV6-5 to TRBJ1-1, with a possible D match to TRBD1 (5 bases). The CDR3 totals 13 residues. Trimming removed 6 bases at V and 6 bases at J, with 14 bases between. Germline V lookup: CDR1 MNHEY, CDR2 SVGAGI. The DNA for the CDR3 is TGTGCCAGCAGGTCCGGGGGTTCCGCTGAAGCTTTCTTT. Protein sequence: CASRSGGSAEAFF.

The chain is built from TRBV6-5 and TRBJ2-3; a possible D gene is TRBD2 (7 bases). V lost 5 bases to trimming and J lost 0 bases, with 12 bases between them. CDR3 length: 15 residues. Germline V gives CDR1 MNHEY, CDR2 SVGAGI. CDR3 protein: CASSRGRASTDTQYF. CDR3 bases: TGTGCCAGCAGTAGGGGGAGGGCTAGCACAGATACGCAGTATTTT.

This chain uses TRBV7-2 with TRBJ2-3; D uncertain. Germline V gene lookup returns CDR1 SGHTA and CDR2 FQGNSA. CDR3 length: 15 amino acids. The V and J ends lost 4 bases and 0 bases respectively, with 11 bases between them. The CDR3 region is CASSSLDASTDTQYF. Written as DNA, the CDR3 is TGTGCCAGCAGCTCCTTAGATGCTAGCACAGATACGCAGTATTTT.

The chain uses TRBV7-6 and TRBJ2-3; D is perhaps TRBD1 (5 bases). The CDR3 has 12 residues. Trimming took 6 bases from V and 5 from J, leaving 9 bases between them. Germline V gene sequence: CDR1 SGHVS, CDR2 FNYEAQ. CDR3 DNA sequence: TGTGCCAGCAGTTGGCAGGGAGATACGCAGTATTTT. Translation: CASSWQGDTQYF.

This clone was seen once. This chain connects TRBV5-6 to TRBJ2-3; tentatively, D is TRBD2 (5 bases). This CDR3 has 14 residues. The ends were cut back, 4 bases at V and 5 bases at J, with 14 bases in the middle. CDR1 SGHDT and CDR2 YYEEEE come from the germline V gene. CDR3 amino acids: CASSLNLARDTQYF. In nucleotides, the CDR3 is TGTGCCAGCAGCCTCAATTTAGCGCGAGATACGCAGTATTTT.

The chain links TRBV6-5 to TRBJ1-2; the D gene is possibly TRBD1 (6 bases). From germline, CDR1 is MNHEY and CDR2 SVGAGI. V shed 6 bases and J shed 8 bases, with 16 bases lying between them. This CDR3 contains 13 residues. The CDR3 DNA reads as TGTGCCAGCAGGCCGGGGGGCAGGGGAGGCTACACCTTC. This gives the protein CASRPGGRGGYTF.

This rearrangement joins TRBV2 to TRBJ1-2; D is possibly TRBD1 (5 bases). The V end lost 4 bases, the J end lost 2 bases, and 5 bases lay between the germline ends. Germline V gives CDR1 SNHLY, CDR2 FYNNEI. The CDR3 has 12 amino acids. The CDR3 sequence is CASSGGNYGYTF. In nucleotides, the CDR3 is TGTGCCAGCAGTGGGGGCAACTATGGCTACACCTTC.

The CDR3 region has the DNA TGTGCCAGCAGCAAAGGACTAGCGGCTGAGCAGTTCTTC. It codes for CASSKGLAAEQFF. The rearrangement uses TRBV7-9 and TRBJ2-1; 10 bases line up with TRBD2. CDR1 and CDR2 (germline): SEHNR, FQNEAQ (reference sequence). Germline trimming cut 5 bases from V and 9 bases from J; bases unmatched to any gene: 4. The CDR3 length is 13 residues.

This sequence joins TRBV18 and TRBJ1-2; a possible D gene is TRBD1 (5 bases). The germline V gene encodes CDR1 KGHSH and CDR2 LQKENI. The CDR3 contains 17 residues. V was clipped by 3 bases and J by 0 bases, with 17 bases between them. Here the CDR3 DNA reads TGTGCCAGCTCACCCTTGAAGGGGATCACCGCTAACTATGGCTACACCTTC. This encodes CASSPLKGITANYGYTF. The variable domain in full, completed from reference TRBV18 and TRBJ1-2, reads NAGVMQNPRHLVRRRGQEARLRCSPMKGHSHVYWYRQLPEEGLKFMVYLQKENIIDESGMPKERFSAEFPKEGPSILRIQQVVRGDSAAYFCASSPLKGITANYGYTFGSGTRLTVV.

The chain carries TRBV28 and TRBJ1-2; D not certain. V lost 7 bases and J lost 4, with 13 bases in between. The germline gives CDR1 MDHEN, CDR2 SYDVKM. CDR3 size: 13 residues. The CDR3: CASTIGRSYGYTF. DNA for the CDR3: TGTGCCAGCACCATCGGTCGGTCCTATGGCTACACCTTC.

The gene calls are TRBV19 and TRBJ1-1; D is unclear. Trimming shortened V by 7 bases and J by 5 bases, and 17 bases separated the two germline ends. The CDR3 is made up of 14 amino acids. CDR1 and CDR2 (germline): LNHDA, SQIVND (reference sequence). This chain's CDR3 is CASKTGPSGTEAFF. In nucleotides, the CDR3 is TGTGCCAGTAAAACGGGTCCCTCGGGAACTGAAGCTTTCTTT. The full variable domain, completed using reference TRBV19 and TRBJ1-1, is DGGITQSPKYLFRKEGQNVTLSCEQNLNHDAMYWYRQDPGQGLRLIYYSQIVNDFQKGDIAEGYSVSREKKESFPLTVTSAQKNPTAFYLCASKTGPSGTEAFFGQGTRLTVV.

V and J are TRBV27 and TRBJ2-1; TRBD1 agrees at 9 bases. V dropped 9 bases and J dropped 5; count of bases not matched to a gene: 8. From germline, CDR1 is MNHEY and CDR2 SMNVEV (reference sequence). The CDR3 extends over 14 amino acids. The DNA of the CDR3 is TGTGCCAGTCATTCGGACAGGGGCGACAATGAGCAGTTCTTC. It is translated as CASHSDRGDNEQFF.

V is TRBV27 and J is TRBJ2-3; 9 nucleotides line up with TRBD1. V dropped 4 bases and J dropped 9; count of bases not matched to a gene: 2. The CDR3 runs to 12 residues. Germline V gene lookup returns CDR1 MNHEY and CDR2 SMNVEV (reference sequence). The CDR3 DNA reads TGTGCCAGCAGTTCGACAGGGGGGACGCAGTATTTT. It encodes CASSSTGGTQYF.

This chain joins TRBV4-1 and TRBJ1-2; D call uncertain. Deletions cut 1 base from V and 5 bases from J, with 8 bases between. The CDR3 totals 13 residues. Per germline, CDR1 MGHRA and CDR2 YSYEKL. CDR3 in amino acids: CASSQGRNYGYTF. The DNA for the CDR3 is TGCGCCAGCAGCCAAGGGAGAAATTATGGCTACACCTTC.

The rearrangement links TRBV6-6 to TRBJ1-5, with D possibly matching TRBD1 (6 bases). CDR1 and CDR2 from the germline V gene are MNHNY and SVGAGI (reference sequence). The germline V and J ends were trimmed by 2 bases and 7 bases, with 12 bases remaining between them. The CDR3 runs to 14 residues. The CDR3 DNA reads as TGTGCCAGCAGTTACAGGGGCCAGGGGCAGCCCCAGCATTTT. Translated, it gives CASSYRGQGQPQHF.

The V call is TRBV6-5, the J call TRBJ2-7; perhaps TRBD1 as D (5 bases). The CDR3 totals 13 residues. Germline CDR1 and CDR2: MNHEY and SVGAGI. With 4 bases removed from V and 6 bases from J, the gap between germline ends came to 13 bases. The CDR3 here is CASSFGVRGEQYF. CDR3 sequence (DNA): TGTGCCAGCAGTTTTGGGGTTAGGGGCGAGCAGTACTTC.

This chain links TRBV6-1 with TRBJ1-5, with D uncertain. This CDR3 is built from 15 residues. Germline V gene lookup returns CDR1 MNHNS and CDR2 SASEGT. The V end was cut by 3 bases, the J end by 5 bases, with 14 bases between. The CDR3 reads CASSDGSAFDQPQHF. The CDR3 bases are TGTGCCAGCAGTGACGGAAGCGCGTTTGATCAGCCCCAGCATTTT.

The chain is built from TRBV4-1 and TRBJ2-5; D may be TRBD1 (6 bases). CDR1 and CDR2 (germline): MGHRA, YSYEKL. Trimming removed 4 bases from V and 5 bases from J, with 14 bases in between. The CDR3 contains 14 residues. The CDR3 protein is CASSRKEGEETQYF. The CDR3 region has the DNA TGCGCCAGCAGCCGTAAAGAGGGGGAGGAGACCCAGTACTTC.

The chain joins TRBV7-7 to TRBJ2-3; no definite D call. The CDR3 totals 13 residues. Deletions cut 5 bases from V and 4 bases from J, with 10 bases between. Germline CDR1 is SSHAT and CDR2 is FNYEAQ (reference sequence). CDR3: CASSIGEADTQYF. The CDR3 DNA sequence: TGTGCCAGCAGCATCGGAGAGGCAGATACGCAGTATTTT.

The CDR3 bases are TGTGCCAGCAGCTCCGGGAGACCAGGGACCGGGGTCGGTGAAAAACTGTTTTTT. Residues: CASSSGRPGTGVGEKLFF. V and J are TRBV11-2 and TRBJ1-4; the D gene is possibly TRBD1 (5 bases). Trimming shortened V by 4 bases and J by 7 bases, and 25 bases separated the two germline ends. Per germline, CDR1 SGHAT and CDR2 FQNNGV. There are 18 residues in the CDR3.